This T cell receptor beta chain is drawn from a study of regulatory T cells in long-lasting Graves disease. Overall study results and limits: Analyses excluded thyroid tissue, covering peripheral blood alone. There were preferences for TRBV28, TRBJ1-2 and TRBJ2-5 in persistent disease. The number of shared public clonotypes was higher in persistent patients (more than 2,500) than new patients (966).

Time point reported: newly diagnosed GD, antithyroid drugs for less than 3 months. The TCR library was prepared using RNA isolated from PBMCs. Both iRepertoire HTBI primers and Arm-PCR of CDR3 regions were used to build the TCR beta libraries. TCRdb processed the multiplex PCR reads anew with MiXCR; each CDR3 protein has one entry. The sample comprises roughly 420,000 distinct CDR3 sequences, around 17% of which are singletons, and around 23% rests with the top ten. This clonotype was counted only a few times. Its antigen is not identified. The CDR3 has 13 residues. Per germline, CDR1 MNHNS and CDR2 SASEGT. V lost 4 bases to trimming and J lost 1 base, with 6 bases between them. This sample also appeared in a second study, on T cells in Graves' hyperthyroidism and ophthalmopathy.

The sequenced sample was peripheral blood mononuclear cells (PBMCs), obtained at new diagnosis, from a patient treated with antithyroid drugs. This chain links TRBV6-1 with TRBJ2-3; the D is unclear. The sequence was obtained from a woman between 18 and 30 years old with Graves disease. CDR3 region: CASSAQRTDTQYF. The DNA of the CDR3 is TGTGCCAGCAGTGCCCAGCGCACAGATACGCAGTATTTT.